The 20 T cell receptor beta chains in this list originate from one sample, sequenced in a study of Ad26.COV2.S vaccination and SARS-CoV-2 variants. As to treatment: roughly 20 received Ad26.COV2.S at low or high dose, single or two shots; 5 received placebo; per-sample allocation not given. Following the first vaccine or placebo injection, samples were taken on day 63. Produced via immunoSEQ multiplex PCR; TCRdb's table is partial and in-frame only. This sample has hundreds of thousands of clones, with roughly 89% found just once. The specimen was peripheral blood, collected in a trial of Ad26.COV2.S vaccine versus placebo. These receptors were taken from a person aged 18-65 years who received the Ad26.COV2.S COVID-19 vaccine or a placebo.

The chain is built from TRBV5-5 and TRBJ1-2; D is unresolved. CDR1 SGHKS and CDR2 YYEKEE come from the germline V gene (reference sequence). V gave up 3 bases and J gave up 4 bases, with 13 bases separating them. There are 14 residues in the CDR3. For the CDR3, the DNA is TGTGCCAGCAGCTCCAGTTGGGCCTCCTATGGCTACACCTTC. Translating it yields CASSSSWASYGYTF.

The chain carries TRBV7-2 and TRBJ2-1; TRBD2 might be the D (6 bases). Germline assignment: CDR1 SGHTA and CDR2 FQGNSA. V was cut by 3 bases and J by 2 bases, with 11 bases left in between. The CDR3 loop spans 15 amino acids. CDR3 amino acids: CASSFGGGAYNEQFF. The CDR3 DNA follows: TGTGCCAGCAGCTTCGGAGGCGGGGCCTACAATGAGCAGTTCTTC.

The rearrangement joins TRBV3-1 (or the pseudogene TRBV3-2) to TRBJ2-1; 10 nucleotides line up with TRBD2. Unmatched junction bases numbered 4, after V lost 4 bases and J lost 7 bases. The CDR3 loop spans 14 amino acids. Per the germline V gene, CDR1 is LGHDT and CDR2 is YNNKEL (reference sequence). This chain's CDR3 is CASSLVSGRNEQFF. CDR3 bases: TGTGCCAGCAGCCTTGTTAGCGGGAGGAATGAGCAGTTCTTC.

The CDR3 loop reads CASRGGGGPMLGTQYF. CDR3 nucleotides: TGTGCCAGCAGGGGAGGTGGGGGACCTATGCTTGGGACCCAGTACTTC. The rearrangement uses TRBV28 and TRBJ2-5; D possibly corresponds to TRBD2 (6 bases). The germline V and J ends were trimmed by 6 bases and 7 bases, with 24 bases remaining between them. CDR1 and CDR2 (germline): MDHEN, SYDVKM. This CDR3 has 16 amino acids.

The CDR3 DNA follows: TGTGCCAGCAGCTTTACCGGGGGACCGCCTATCTATGGCTACACCTTC. It specifies CASSFTGGPPIYGYTF. The V call is TRBV7-2, the J call TRBJ1-2, with D possibly TRBD1 on 5 matching bases. Germline lookup yields CDR1 SGHTA and CDR2 FQGNSA. This CDR3 region has 16 residues. V was trimmed by 3 bases and J by 4 bases, leaving 18 bases between them.

The chain uses TRBV2 and TRBJ2-3; D perhaps matches TRBD1 (6 bases). CDR3 length: 12 amino acids. CDR1 is SNHLY, CDR2 FYNNEI, per germline. Trimming shortened V by 11 bases and J by 1 base, and 10 bases separated the two germline ends. Written as DNA, the CDR3 is TGTGCCGGAAGGACAGGCACAGATACGCAGTATTTT. Translated, it gives CAGRTGTDTQYF.

V and J are TRBV18 and TRBJ1-1, with D possibly matching TRBD1 (5 bases). Trimming cost V 0 bases and J 1 base, with 6 bases left between them. The germline CDR1 and CDR2 sequences are KGHSH and LQKENI. This CDR3 spans 14 amino acids. The CDR3 protein is CASSPPGGNTEAFF. The CDR3 region has the DNA TGTGCCAGCTCACCACCGGGGGGGAACACTGAAGCTTTCTTT.

This chain joins TRBV6-5 and TRBJ1-3, with D unclear. V was trimmed by 4 bases and J by 0 bases, leaving 4 bases between them. The V gene's germline CDR1 is MNHEY and CDR2 SVGAGI. This CDR3 spans 13 amino acids. The CDR3 DNA follows: TGTGCCAGCAGTTTCCGCTCTGGAAACACCATATATTTT. Protein sequence: CASSFRSGNTIYF.

The genes are TRBV14 and TRBJ2-1; no clear D gene. Germline V gives CDR1 SGHDN, CDR2 FVKESK. The CDR3 spans 15 residues. Trimming pared 1 base from V and 5 bases from J, leaving 12 bases between. The CDR3, as DNA: TGTGCCAGCAGCCAAGTGGATCTAGGGAACAATGAGCAGTTCTTC. The encoded protein is CASSQVDLGNNEQFF.

This clone occurred many times. The chain uses TRBV6-1 and TRBJ2-7, with a tentative D call TRBD2 (6 bases). CDR1 is MNHNS and CDR2 is SASEGT in the germline V gene. The CDR3 spans 14 residues. V was shortened by 2 bases and J by 2 bases, with 10 bases between the two germline ends. Here the CDR3 reads CASSEQGEAYEQYV. The CDR3, as DNA: TGTGCCAGCAGTGAACAAGGGGAGGCCTACGAGCAGTACGTC.

The chain employs TRBV5-1 and TRBJ2-1; D possibly matches TRBD1 or TRBD2 (5 bases each). This CDR3 spans 18 amino acids. Germline CDR1 SGHRS, CDR2 YFSETQ. V gave up 0 bases and J gave up 4 bases, with 20 bases separating them. The CDR3 is CASSLESPGTPRYNEQFF. The CDR3 DNA follows: TGCGCCAGCAGCTTGGAGTCCCCCGGGACCCCGCGTTACAATGAGCAGTTCTTC.

The chain has TRBV5-1 and TRBJ2-1, with D maybe TRBD2 (6 bases). Per germline, CDR1 SGHRS and CDR2 YFSETQ. Deletions cut 0 bases from V and 4 bases from J, with 8 bases between. The CDR3 covers 14 residues. CDR3 in DNA: TGCGCCAGCAGCTTGGGGGGACTGTACAATGAGCAGTTCTTC. Translation gives CASSLGGLYNEQFF.

V usage is TRBV4-3 and J usage is TRBJ2-3; no clear D. The CDR3 is 18 amino acids. V was clipped by 1 base and J by 2 bases, with 19 bases between them. Looked up from germline, CDR1 is LGHNA and CDR2 is YSLEER. The CDR3 nucleotides read TGCGCCAGCAGCCAAGGCGCAGGCCCGGGTTTCCTCACAGATACGCAGTATTTT. Translation: CASSQGAGPGFLTDTQYF.

The chain recombines TRBV6-5 with TRBJ1-2; D might be TRBD1 (5 bases). The V end was cut by 7 bases, the J end by 4 bases, with 13 bases between. This CDR3 region has 13 residues. The germline V gene encodes CDR1 MNHEY and CDR2 SVGAGI. CDR3 protein: CASTPGAVYGYTF. The CDR3 DNA is TGTGCCAGCACCCCCGGGGCAGTCTATGGCTACACCTTC.

This CDR3 reads CASSPDPGGNQPQHF. The DNA of the CDR3 is TGTGCCAGCAGCCCGGACCCCGGGGGCAATCAGCCCCAGCATTTT. The chain is built from TRBV4-2 and TRBJ1-5; unclear D gene. The CDR3 covers 15 residues. CDR1 is LGHNA and CDR2 is YNFKEQ in the germline V gene. Trimming cost V 4 bases and J 2 bases, with 12 bases left between them.

The V gene is TRBV2, the J gene TRBJ1-6; D perhaps matches TRBD1 (5 bases). Trimming removed 6 bases at V and 5 bases at J, with 14 bases between. The CDR3 length is 15 residues. Germline assignment: CDR1 SNHLY and CDR2 FYNNEI. The CDR3 DNA reads TGTGCCAGCAGGCTAACGGGGGGGGATAATTCACCCCTCCACTTT. This sequence encodes CASRLTGGDNSPLHF.

The CDR3 DNA follows: TGCGCCAGCAGCCTCGGGGGGGAGGGTTCAGATACGCAGTATTTT. Translating gives CASSLGGEGSDTQYF. This chain links TRBV4-3 with TRBJ2-3, with 8 bases aligning to TRBD2. The V gene's germline CDR1 is LGHNA and CDR2 YSLEER. The CDR3 extends over 15 amino acids. The junction had 7 bases not matched to a gene; V was cut back by 4 bases and J by 4 bases.

Comment on this clone: One junction end disagrees with the germline gene, perhaps due to a read error. The rearrangement links TRBV5-1 to TRBJ2-1; 9 bases are a match to TRBD2. This CDR3 comprises 17 residues. Germline CDR1 and CDR2: SGHRS and YFSETQ. The DNA for the CDR3 is TGCGCCAGCAGCTTGGAGGTGGCGGGGGGGACCTATAATGAGCAGTTCTTC. It specifies CASSLEVAGGTYNEQFF.

The chain is built from TRBV4-3 and TRBJ2-2, with TRBD2 identical over 14 bases. The CDR3 is 22 residues long. V trimming: 1 base; J trimming: 3 bases; junction bases outside the gene matches: 16. Germline CDR1 reads LGHNA; CDR2 reads YSLEER. The CDR3 is CASSQVYGLAGGRDRYTGELFF. The CDR3 DNA reads TGCGCCAGCAGCCAAGTTTACGGACTAGCGGGAGGTAGGGATCGGTACACCGGGGAGCTGTTTTTT.

V usage is TRBV28 and J usage is TRBJ2-7; D may match TRBD1 or TRBD2 (6 bases each). CDR3 size: 14 residues. Germline lookup yields CDR1 MDHEN and CDR2 SYDVKM. The germline V and J ends were trimmed by 6 bases and 1 base, with 13 bases remaining between them. The CDR3 loop reads CASRGRRGSYEQYV. DNA for the CDR3: TGTGCCAGCAGGGGAAGGAGGGGGTCCTACGAGCAGTACGTC.